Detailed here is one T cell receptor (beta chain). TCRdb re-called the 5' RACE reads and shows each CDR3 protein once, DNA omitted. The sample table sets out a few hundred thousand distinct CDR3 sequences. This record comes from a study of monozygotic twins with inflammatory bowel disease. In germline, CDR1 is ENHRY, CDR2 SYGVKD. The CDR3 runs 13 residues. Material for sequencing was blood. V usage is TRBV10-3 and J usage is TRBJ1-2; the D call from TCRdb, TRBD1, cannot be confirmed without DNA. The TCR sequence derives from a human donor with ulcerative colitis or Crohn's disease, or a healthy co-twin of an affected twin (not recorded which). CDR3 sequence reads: CAISGTRNYGYTF.